The clone carrying this T cell receptor (beta chain) was found a few times. The data were obtained in a study of shared clonotypes between healthy human individuals. Overall study context: Donors consisted of two women and three men between 18 and 49.

Assay used: immunoSEQ multiplex PCR; TCRdb lists only in-frame clones, some missing. The sample carries approximately 2.5 million clones, roughly 92% recorded once. Deletions cut 7 bases from V and 0 bases from J, with 3 bases between. The CDR3 length is 10 residues. CDR1 is SQVTM, CDR2 ANQGSEA, per germline. The genes are TRBV29-1 and TRBJ1-1; D is undetermined. The sequencing input was naive CD4+ T cells sorted from blood. Subset given: CD45RA+ positively selected. The sequence came from a man aged 18-30 years in good health. Here the CDR3 DNA reads TGCAGCGCCATGAACACTGAAGCTTTCTTT. It yields the protein CSAMNTEAFF.